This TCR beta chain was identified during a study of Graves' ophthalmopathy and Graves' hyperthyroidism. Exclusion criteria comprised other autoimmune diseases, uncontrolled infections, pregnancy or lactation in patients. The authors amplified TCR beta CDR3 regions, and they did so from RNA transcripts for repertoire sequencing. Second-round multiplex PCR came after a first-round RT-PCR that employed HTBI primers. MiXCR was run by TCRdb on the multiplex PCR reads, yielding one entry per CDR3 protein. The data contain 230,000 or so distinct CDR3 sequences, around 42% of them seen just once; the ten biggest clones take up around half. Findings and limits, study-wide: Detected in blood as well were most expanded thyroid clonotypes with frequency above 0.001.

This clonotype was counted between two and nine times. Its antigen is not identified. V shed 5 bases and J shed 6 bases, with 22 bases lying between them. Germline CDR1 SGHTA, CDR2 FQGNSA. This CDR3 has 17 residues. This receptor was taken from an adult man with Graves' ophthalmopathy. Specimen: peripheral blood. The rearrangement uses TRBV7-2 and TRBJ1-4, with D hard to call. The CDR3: CASSLVAYPGDDEKLFF. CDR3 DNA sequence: TGTGCCAGCAGCCTCGTGGCATACCCGGGAGACGATGAAAAACTGTTTTTT.